Below, 9 T cell receptor beta chains from the same sample are listed, as sequenced in a study of identical twins. Using its own MiXCR run on the 5' RACE reads, TCRdb lists one record per CDR3 protein. The sample lists 1.5 million to 2 million distinct CDR3 sequences; roughly 35% were seen once. Source material: cord blood. The receptors here all came from a newborn girl in good health.

The CDR3: CSARGSGGYEQYF. As DNA, the CDR3 is TGCAGTGCTAGGGGTAGCGGGGGGTACGAGCAGTACTTC. V is TRBV20-1 and J is TRBJ2-5, with 10 bases identical to TRBD2. The J call could be wrong; TRBJ2-7 is a better fit for the DNA end. The CDR3 length is 13 residues. Germline V gene lookup returns CDR1 DFQATT and CDR2 SNEGSKA (reference sequence).

This chain links TRBV13 with TRBJ2-7; D not resolved. Looked up from germline, CDR1 is PRHDT and CDR2 is FYEKMQ (reference sequence). CDR3 size: 18 residues. Trimming took 0 bases from V and 2 from J, leaving 20 bases between them. CDR3 DNA: TGTGCCAGCAGCTTAGGCCTATCGGAAACGGGTCCACCCTACGAGCAGTACTTC. It translates to CASSLGLSETGPPYEQYF.

This chain uses TRBV20-1 with TRBJ2-7, with D unresolved. The CDR3 covers 16 residues. Germline CDR1 is DFQATT and CDR2 is SNEGSKA (reference sequence). Trimming pared 3 bases from V and 0 bases from J, leaving 18 bases between. The chain's CDR3 is CSASGARRIGSYEQYF. The CDR3 DNA is TGCAGTGCTAGTGGAGCCAGGCGGATAGGCTCCTACGAGCAGTACTTC.

CDR3 in DNA: TGCAGTGCTAGAACTAGCGGGAGCTGGTACAATGAGCAGTTCTTC. It encodes CSARTSGSWYNEQFF. The V and J genes are TRBV20-1 and TRBJ2-1, with 11 bases fitting TRBD2. CDR1 and CDR2 from the germline V gene are DFQATT and SNEGSKA (reference sequence). The trim removed 2 bases at V and 4 bases at J, leaving 4 bases unmatched. The CDR3 length is 15 residues.

This clonotype was counted many times. The gene calls are TRBV7-2 and TRBJ2-4; 8 bases agree with TRBD1. This CDR3 spans 16 amino acids. CDR1 and CDR2 from the germline V gene are SGHTA and FQGNSA. V was clipped by 2 bases and J by 5 bases; unmatched bases: 8. CDR3 residues: CASSLRQGWFQNIQYF. The CDR3, as DNA: TGTGCCAGCAGCTTAAGACAGGGGTGGTTCCAAAACATTCAGTACTTC. Together with reference TRBV7-2 and TRBJ2-4, the CDR3 gives the full variable domain: GAGVSQSPSNKVTEKGKDVELRCDPISGHTALYWYRQSLGQGLEFLIYFQGNSAPDKSGLPSDRFSAERTGGSVSTLTIQRTQQEDSAVYLCASSLRQGWFQNIQYFGAGTRLSVL.

This clonotype was counted between two and nine times. The chain couples TRBV20-1 to TRBJ2-7; TRBD2 agrees at 7 bases. Per germline, CDR1 DFQATT and CDR2 SNEGSKA (reference sequence). With V trimmed by 5 bases and J by 4 bases, 26 bases remained unmatched. CDR3 size: 19 residues. The chain's CDR3 is CSALPYAGLSPSGAYEQYF. Written as DNA, the CDR3 is TGCAGTGCTCTCCCTTATGCCGGCCTTTCCCCTAGCGGAGCATACGAGCAGTACTTC.

The sample holds a few counts of this clonotype. The chain uses TRBV3-1 and TRBJ2-7; possibly TRBD2 for D (6 bases). Trimming took 7 bases from V and 7 from J, leaving 23 bases between them. CDR1 LGHDT and CDR2 YNNKEL come from the germline V gene (reference sequence). The CDR3 totals 15 residues. The DNA of the CDR3 is TGTGCCAGCATGGGAATAGCGGCTTCCTACAATGAGCAGTACTTC. It encodes CASMGIAASYNEQYF.

The chain uses TRBV6-1 and TRBJ1-2; D is possibly TRBD1 (5 bases). The CDR3 is made up of 15 amino acids. The V gene lost 2 bases and the J gene lost 5 bases, with 15 bases spanning the gap. Germline CDR1 is MNHNS and CDR2 is SASEGT. The CDR3: CASSETPGGWYGYTF. The CDR3 DNA sequence: TGTGCCAGCAGTGAAACCCCCGGGGGGTGGTATGGCTACACCTTC.

This clonotype came up many times. This chain connects TRBV29-1 to TRBJ2-4, with 10 bases aligning to TRBD1. The V gene's germline CDR1 is SQVTM and CDR2 ANQGSEA. J lost 4 bases, V lost 6 bases, and 15 bases had no gene match. This CDR3 has 17 amino acids. CDR3: CSVKARDRGHLKNIQYF. The DNA for the CDR3 is TGCAGCGTGAAAGCGCGCGACAGGGGGCATCTAAAAAACATTCAGTACTTC.